These T cell receptor beta chains were read from a single sample in a study of blood T cell repertoires in COVID-19. TCRdb keeps only in-frame clones here, not all; method: immunoSEQ multiplex PCR. The table shows about 95,000 clones, with about nine tenths occurring only once. What was sequenced was peripheral blood. The receptor set was obtained from a man aged 60-69 years with COVID-19, enrolled during active disease. CDR3s include the opening cysteine and the closing phenylalanine or tryptophan. The D gene is left open where the match is weak. Clone size is not always given. Where it is, it says once, few, many or a class for expanded clones.

size: .
V: TRBV3-1/TRBV3-2
J: TRBJ1-4
D: .
CDR3: CASSQLNEKLFF
DNA: TGTGCCAGCAGCCAACTGAATGAAAAACTGTTTTTT

size: .
V: TRBV5-5
J: TRBJ1-4
D: .
CDR3: CASSPRGLGEKLFF
DNA: TGTGCCAGCAGCCCCCGGGGATTAGGGGAAAAACTGTTTTTT

size: .
V: TRBV11-3
J: TRBJ2-5
D: TRBD2
CDR3: CASSLSGSAGETQYF
DNA: TGTGCCAGCAGCCTAAGCGGGAGTGCCGGAGAGACCCAGTACTTC

size: .
V: TRBV27
J: TRBJ2-6
D: .
CDR3: CASSFAGPGANVLTF
DNA: TGTGCCAGCAGTTTCGCAGGGCCTGGGGCCAACGTCCTGACTTTC

size: .
V: TRBV6-4
J: TRBJ1-5
D: .
CDR3: CARTWRAQHF
DNA: TGTGCCAGGACATGGAGGGCCCAGCATTTT

size: .
V: TRBV19
J: TRBJ1-3
D: .
CDR3: CASSIPRHSGNTIYF
DNA: TGTGCCAGTAGTATACCCCGACACTCTGGAAACACCATATATTTT

size: .
V: TRBV12-5
J: TRBJ1-1
D: .
CDR3: CASGLAGANTEAFF
DNA: TGTGCTAGTGGTCTTGCAGGGGCTAACACTGAAGCTTTCTTT

size: few
V: TRBV2
J: TRBJ2-1
D: TRBD2
CDR3: CASSLLAEVNEQFF
DNA: TGTGCCAGCAGTCTACTAGCGGAGGTCAATGAGCAGTTCTTC

size: .
V: TRBV4-1
J: TRBJ2-7
D: TRBD1
CDR3: CASSLRDREYEQYF
DNA: TGCGCCAGCAGCCTCAGGGACAGGGAATACGAGCAGTACTTC

size: .
V: TRBV6-2/TRBV6-3
J: TRBJ1-5
D: .
CDR3: CASSYYGQFSQPQHF
DNA: TGTGCCAGCAGTTACTACGGACAGTTTTCCCAGCCCCAGCATTTT

size: .
V: TRBV3-1/TRBV3-2
J: TRBJ1-1
D: TRBD1
CDR3: CASRLTGEVTEAFF
DNA: TGTGCCAGCAGGCTTACAGGGGAAGTTACTGAAGCTTTCTTT

size: .
V: TRBV2
J: TRBJ2-7
D: TRBD2
CDR3: CASRGLAGPYEQYF
DNA: TGTGCCAGCAGAGGACTAGCGGGCCCCTACGAGCAGTACTTC

size: .
V: TRBV27
J: TRBJ1-6
D: .
CDR3: CASTSGGFNSPLHF
DNA: TGTGCCAGCACCTCCGGGGGATTCAATTCACCCCTCCACTTT

size: .
V: TRBV30
J: TRBJ2-1
D: TRBD1
CDR3: CAWSAPGTGRLINHNEQFF
DNA: TGTGCCTGGAGTGCCCCCGGGACAGGGAGGCTGATAAATCACAATGAGCAGTTCTTC

size: .
V: TRBV25-1
J: TRBJ2-2
D: .
CDR3: CASIRDYTGELFF
DNA: TGTGCCAGCATCAGGGATTACACCGGGGAGCTGTTTTTT

size: .
V: TRBV28
J: TRBJ2-7
D: .
CDR3: CASMGGVLYYEQYF
DNA: TGTGCCAGCATGGGCGGGGTGCTTTACTACGAGCAGTACTTC

size: few
V: TRBV9
J: TRBJ1-1
D: .
CDR3: CASSVAEGVNTEAFF
DNA: TGTGCCAGCAGCGTAGCTGAAGGGGTGAACACTGAAGCTTTCTTT

size: .
V: TRBV5-1
J: TRBJ1-2
D: .
CDR3: CASSLDPGSGGYTF
DNA: TGCGCCAGCAGCTTGGATCCGGGATCGGGCGGCTACACCTTC

size: once
V: TRBV5-1
J: TRBJ1-6
D: TRBD1
CDR3: CASSTGQNESPLHF
DNA: TGCGCCAGCAGCACGGGACAGAATGAATCACCCCTCCACTTT

size: .
V: TRBV6-2/TRBV6-3
J: TRBJ2-7
D: TRBD2
CDR3: CASSLRTSGYSYEQYF
DNA: TGTGCCAGCAGTCTACGGACTAGCGGGTACTCCTACGAGCAGTACTTC

size: .
V: TRBV29-1
J: TRBJ2-2
D: TRBD2
CDR3: CSVQREGRHGELFF
DNA: TGCAGCGTTCAACGGGAGGGCCGGCACGGGGAGCTGTTTTTT

size: .
V: TRBV28
J: TRBJ2-7
D: TRBD2
CDR3: CASSPRSGSFYEQYF
DNA: TGTGCCAGCAGCCCCCGTAGCGGGAGCTTTTACGAGCAGTACTTC

size: once
V: TRBV10-1
J: TRBJ2-7
D: TRBD2
CDR3: CASGTSGIDEQYF
DNA: TGCGCCAGCGGGACTAGCGGGATCGACGAGCAGTACTTC

size: .
V: TRBV6-5
J: TRBJ1-2
D: TRBD1
CDR3: CASSKNRDSNYGYTF
DNA: TGTGCCAGCAGTAAAAACCGGGACAGCAACTATGGCTACACCTTC

size: .
V: TRBV11-3
J: TRBJ2-1
D: TRBD2
CDR3: CASSYSSGSYNEQFF
DNA: TGTGCCAGCAGTTACTCTAGCGGGAGCTACAATGAGCAGTTCTTC

size: .
V: TRBV28
J: TRBJ2-2
D: TRBD2
CDR3: CASSRQLAGGTGELFF
DNA: TGTGCCAGCAGCCGTCAATTAGCGGGAGGGACCGGGGAGCTGTTTTTT

size: once
V: TRBV2
J: TRBJ2-1
D: TRBD2
CDR3: CASSRTTSGSANEQFF
DNA: TGTGCCAGCAGTAGAACGACTAGCGGGTCAGCAAATGAGCAGTTCTTC

size: .
V: TRBV6-4
J: TRBJ2-1
D: TRBD2
CDR3: CASSDGTSGSYNEQFF
DNA: TGTGCCAGCAGTGACGGGACTAGCGGGTCCTACAATGAGCAGTTCTTC